One sample yielded the 19 T cell receptor beta chains listed below, sequenced in a study of blood T cell repertoires in COVID-19. This table comes from immunoSEQ multiplex PCR, and its TCRdb copy is limited to in-frame clones, with some not included. The sample lists approximately 72,000 clones, roughly nine tenths occurring once. The sequenced material came from peripheral blood. The source of these receptors is a woman aged 60 to 75 with acute or convalescent COVID-19.

The chain has TRBV18 and TRBJ1-4; TRBD1 agrees at 10 bases. Germline V gives CDR1 KGHSH, CDR2 LQKENI. V shed 1 base, J shed 12 bases, and the junction held 11 bases outside the gene matches. The CDR3 covers 16 residues. CDR3: CASSPREVRDRGELFF. CDR3 sequence (DNA): TGTGCCAGCTCACCACGAGAAGTCCGGGACAGGGGAGAACTGTTTTTT. The whole variable domain, remainder taken from reference TRBV18 and TRBJ1-4, is NAGVMQNPRHLVRRRGQEARLRCSPMKGHSHVYWYRQLPEEGLKFMVYLQKENIIDESGMPKERFSAEFPKEGPSILRIQQVVRGDSAAYFCASSPREVRDRGELFFGSGTQLSVL.

The rearrangement uses TRBV4-1 and TRBJ2-5; 12 bases line up with TRBD2. CDR1 and CDR2 (germline): MGHRA, YSYEKL. The CDR3 sequence is 16 residues long. J was trimmed by 4 bases and V by 1 base; bases with no gene match: 4. The CDR3 nucleotides read TGCGCCAGCAGCCAAGGGAGGACTAGCGGGGTAGAGACCCAGTACTTC. This codes for CASSQGRTSGVETQYF.

The CDR3 sequence is CASSLDRLGSTDTQYF. The CDR3 DNA reads TGTGCCAGCAGCTTGGATAGACTAGGAAGCACAGATACGCAGTATTTT. The V gene is TRBV5-4, the J gene TRBJ2-3, with D possibly matching TRBD2 (6 bases). The CDR3 totals 16 residues. V lost 0 bases and J lost 0, with 11 bases in between. Germline CDR1 and CDR2: SGHNT and YYREEE (reference sequence). Using reference TRBV5-4 and TRBJ2-3 for the parts outside the CDR3, the full variable domain is ETGVTQSPTHLIKTRGQQVTLRCSSQSGHNTVSWYQQALGQGPQFIFQYYREEENGRGNFPPRFSGLQFPNYSSELNVNALELDDSALYLCASSLDRLGSTDTQYFGPGTRLTVL.

The chain couples TRBV5-6 to TRBJ1-3, with D unclear. Trimming stripped 1 base from V and 4 bases from J, with 3 bases between. This CDR3 is 12 amino acids long. Germline V gives CDR1 SGHDT, CDR2 YYEEEE. The CDR3 here is CASSLQGNTIYF. Written as DNA, the CDR3 is TGTGCCAGCAGCTTGCAAGGAAACACCATATATTTT.

The rearrangement uses TRBV19 and TRBJ2-3, with 9 nucleotides matching TRBD2. V trimming: 3 bases; J trimming: 0 bases; junction bases outside the gene matches: 1. This CDR3 comprises 15 residues. Germline V gives CDR1 LNHDA, CDR2 SQIVND (reference sequence). The CDR3 sequence: CASSMLAGSTDTQYF. The CDR3 bases are TGTGCCAGTAGTATGCTAGCGGGGAGCACAGATACGCAGTATTTT.

V and J are TRBV18 and TRBJ2-7, with 8 bases aligning to TRBD1. Trimming took 5 bases from V and 6 from J; bases not matched to a gene: 9. Looked up from germline, CDR1 is KGHSH and CDR2 is LQKENI. This CDR3 region has 14 residues. CDR3 DNA: TGTGCCAGCTCAGCCGGACAGGGAGTAGGCGAGCAGTACTTC. This sequence encodes CASSAGQGVGEQYF. The complete variable domain, with remaining parts taken from reference TRBV18 and TRBJ2-7, reads NAGVMQNPRHLVRRRGQEARLRCSPMKGHSHVYWYRQLPEEGLKFMVYLQKENIIDESGMPKERFSAEFPKEGPSILRIQQVVRGDSAAYFCASSAGQGVGEQYFGPGTRLTVT.

The rearrangement joins TRBV11-1 to TRBJ2-1; 7 nucleotides line up with TRBD1. Germline CDR1 reads SGHAT; CDR2 reads FQDESV (reference sequence). This CDR3 is built from 15 residues. J lost 1 base, V lost 1 base, and 1 base had no gene match. The CDR3 region is CASSLEGASYNEQFF. Written as DNA, the CDR3 is TGTGCCAGCAGCTTAGAGGGGGCATCCTACAATGAGCAGTTCTTC.

The rearrangement uses TRBV19 and TRBJ1-6; D is undetermined. From germline, CDR1 is LNHDA and CDR2 SQIVND (reference sequence). The CDR3 loop spans 13 amino acids. V dropped 3 bases and J dropped 10 bases, with 10 bases sitting between them. The CDR3 region has the DNA TGTGCCAGTAGTATTCAGCGAGGGTCACCCCTCCACTTT. Amino acids: CASSIQRGSPLHF.

J is TRBJ2-1 and V is TRBV27; D is unresolved. The CDR3 is made up of 13 amino acids. V shed 3 bases and J shed 4 bases, with 7 bases lying between them. Germline assignment: CDR1 MNHEY and CDR2 SMNVEV (reference sequence). The CDR3 DNA reads as TGTGCCAGCAGTTTGTTTAGTTACAATGAGCAGTTCTTC. Protein: CASSLFSYNEQFF.

The chain is built from TRBV9 and TRBJ2-3; 7 positions agree with TRBD2. This CDR3 has 15 amino acids. Germline V CDR1 and CDR2: SGDLS, YYNGEE. V lost 3 bases and J lost 3; bases outside the gene matches: 7. CDR3 DNA sequence: TGTGCCAGCAGCGAAAGGGACTATCCAACAGATACGCAGTATTTT. This codes for CASSERDYPTDTQYF.

The chain joins TRBV25-1 to TRBJ2-7; tentatively, D is TRBD2 (6 bases). Trimming removed 9 bases at V and 3 bases at J, with 15 bases between. This CDR3 comprises 13 residues. CDR1 and CDR2 (germline): MGHDK, SYGVNS. The CDR3 is CASGLGGLYEQYF. In DNA, the CDR3 is TGTGCCAGTGGTCTTGGGGGACTCTACGAGCAGTACTTC.

The chain recombines TRBV3-1 (or the pseudogene TRBV3-2) with TRBJ2-7, with 14 nucleotides matching TRBD2. With V trimmed by 1 base and J by 3 bases, 8 bases remained unmatched. CDR1 and CDR2 from the germline V gene are LGHDT and YNNKEL (reference sequence). This CDR3 is built from 18 residues. The CDR3 protein is CASSQVGTSGGRGYEQYF. The CDR3, as DNA: TGTGCCAGCAGCCAAGTGGGGACTAGCGGGGGCCGGGGCTACGAGCAGTACTTC.

V and J are TRBV3-1 (or the pseudogene TRBV3-2) and TRBJ2-7; 7 bases are a match to TRBD1. Germline V gene data show CDR1 as LGHDT and CDR2 as YNNKEL (reference sequence). Unmatched junction bases numbered 3, after V lost 4 bases and J lost 0 bases. CDR3 length: 14 residues. The CDR3 nucleotides are TGTGCCAGCAGCCCAGGGGGTAACTCCTACGAGCAGTACTTC. As protein: CASSPGGNSYEQYF.

This chain uses TRBV19 with TRBJ2-7; 10 nucleotides line up with TRBD2. The CDR3 runs 15 residues. CDR1 is LNHDA and CDR2 is SQIVND in the germline V gene (reference sequence). Losses at the gene ends were 5 bases for V and 0 bases for J; bases not matched to a gene: 4. The CDR3 region is CASSPLAGASYEQYF. The CDR3 DNA follows: TGTGCCAGTAGTCCTCTAGCGGGGGCCTCCTACGAGCAGTACTTC.

The gene calls are TRBV11-2 and TRBJ2-7; TRBD1 matches at 7 bases. CDR1 is SGHAT and CDR2 is FQNNGV in the germline V gene. CDR3 length: 13 amino acids. Trimming cost V 6 bases and J 4 bases; bases outside gene matches: 6. CDR3 region: CASSPGTDYEQYF. For the CDR3, the DNA is TGTGCCAGCAGTCCCGGGACAGATTACGAGCAGTACTTC.

This clone rates as medium-sized. V is TRBV2 and J is TRBJ1-2; D gene uncertain. This CDR3 contains 14 residues. Trimming pared 3 bases from V and 4 bases from J, leaving 12 bases between. Germline CDR1 and CDR2: SNHLY and FYNNEI. CDR3 amino acids: CASSDEVTGYGYTF. The CDR3 nucleotides are TGTGCCAGCAGTGACGAGGTCACGGGCTATGGCTACACCTTC.

This chain links TRBV5-1 with TRBJ1-2; a possible D gene is TRBD1 (6 bases). Germline V lookup: CDR1 SGHRS, CDR2 YFSETQ. The V end was cut by 1 base, the J end by 6 bases, with 16 bases between. The CDR3 totals 15 residues. CDR3 in amino acids: CASSLKAQSGDGYTF. For the CDR3, the DNA is TGCGCCAGCAGCTTGAAGGCCCAGTCAGGGGATGGCTACACCTTC.

This clone was observed a single time. The chain is built from TRBV7-9 and TRBJ1-2; TRBD1 is a possible D gene (6 bases). CDR1 SEHNR and CDR2 FQNEAQ come from the germline V gene (reference sequence). The germline V and J ends were trimmed by 1 base and 7 bases, with 13 bases remaining between them. The CDR3 consists of 14 residues. CDR3 coding DNA: TGTGCCAGCAGCTTAGTACCCCCAGGGGTTGGCTACACCTTC. Translation gives CASSLVPPGVGYTF.

This CDR3 is CASSQDLAFDEQFF. The CDR3 DNA is TGCGCCAGCAGCCAAGATCTTGCGTTCGATGAGCAGTTCTTC. The gene calls are TRBV4-1 and TRBJ2-1; D unresolved. Germline CDR1 MGHRA, CDR2 YSYEKL. Trimming stripped 0 bases from V and 8 bases from J, with 11 bases between. The CDR3 consists of 14 residues.